This passage covers 27 T cell receptor beta chains from one sample sequenced in a study of control samples from healthy donors and cancer patients. Repertoires were generated with immunoSEQ multiplex PCR, while TCRdb's copy carries only in-frame clones and drops some. Among approximately 100,000 clones, roughly 90% were seen once, and the ten largest hold around 3%. The material sequenced was blood. The receptors originated from a human donor in good health. The donor label of this sample is uncertain.

This sequence joins TRBV10-1 and TRBJ2-2, with 12 positions matching TRBD2. CDR1 WNHNN and CDR2 SYGVQD come from the germline V gene (reference sequence). The CDR3 is 16 amino acids. V was clipped by 2 bases and J by 7 bases; unmatched bases: 5. The CDR3 bases are TGCGCCAGCAGTGAGCTAGCGGGGGGGCCTAACGGGGAGCTGTTTTTT. Protein: CASSELAGGPNGELFF.

This chain connects TRBV7-2 to TRBJ2-2; the match to TRBD2 covers 9 bases. Germline V gene sequence: CDR1 SGHTA, CDR2 FQGNSA. Trimming cost V 2 bases and J 2 bases; bases outside gene matches: 3. The CDR3 is made up of 16 amino acids. The CDR3, as DNA: TGTGCCAGCAGCTTATTCGGGACTAGCAACACCGGGGAGCTGTTTTTT. This encodes CASSLFGTSNTGELFF.

V usage is TRBV28 and J usage is TRBJ2-3; 9 bases map to TRBD1. The CDR3 runs 16 residues. V gave up 7 bases and J gave up 4 bases; unmatched junction bases: 12. Germline assignment: CDR1 MDHEN and CDR2 SYDVKM. CDR3 in amino acids: CASTLTQGARADTQYF. The CDR3 DNA reads TGTGCCAGCACACTTACACAGGGGGCGCGGGCAGATACGCAGTATTTT.

This chain links TRBV30 with TRBJ1-6; TRBD1 matches at 8 bases. In germline, CDR1 is GTSNPN, CDR2 SVGIG (reference sequence). J lost 7 bases, V lost 6 bases, and 11 bases had no gene match. The CDR3 is made up of 15 amino acids. The CDR3 region has the DNA TGTGCCTGCGACAGGGGTTTCTTGGGAAATTCACCCCTCCACTTT. Its protein is CACDRGFLGNSPLHF.

The chain joins TRBV11-3 to TRBJ2-3, with 9 bases that match TRBD2. The CDR3 contains 18 residues. J gave up 5 bases and V 1 base, and 13 bases lay outside the gene matches. Germline CDR1 is SGHNT and CDR2 is YENEEA. Here the CDR3 reads CASSLGGERGAREDTQYF. The CDR3 DNA is TGTGCCAGCAGCTTAGGCGGGGAGCGGGGGGCCCGAGAAGATACGCAGTATTTT.

The rearrangement links TRBV30 to TRBJ2-5; D call uncertain. In germline, CDR1 is GTSNPN, CDR2 SVGIG (reference sequence). Trimming shortened V by 4 bases and J by 0 bases, and 6 bases separated the two germline ends. The CDR3 is 12 amino acids. The CDR3 region has the DNA TGTGCCTGGACAGAGAACCAAGAGACCCAGTACTTC. This translates into CAWTENQETQYF.

The chain uses TRBV6-1 and TRBJ1-3; no reliable D call. CDR3 length equals 16 residues. Per germline, CDR1 MNHNS and CDR2 SASEGT. Deletions cut 1 base from V and 0 bases from J, with 10 bases between. The DNA for the CDR3 is TGTGCCAGCAGTGAAGTGCTCGGGAACTCTGGAAACACCATATATTTT. Translated, it gives CASSEVLGNSGNTIYF.

The rearrangement joins TRBV28 to TRBJ2-6; 10 bases are shared with TRBD1. Germline trimming cut 4 bases from V and 1 base from J; bases unmatched to any gene: 4. The V gene's germline CDR1 is MDHEN and CDR2 SYDVKM. The CDR3 runs 17 residues. The CDR3 DNA reads as TGTGCCAGCAGTTCGGGACAGGGGATTTCTGGGGCCAACGTCCTGACTTTC. It yields the protein CASSSGQGISGANVLTF.

Notes on this clone: Other DNA sequences of this sample code for an identical CDR3. The chain has TRBV3-1 (or the pseudogene TRBV3-2) and TRBJ2-2, with a possible D match to TRBD2 (6 bases). The CDR3 has 17 residues. Germline lookup yields CDR1 LGHDT and CDR2 YNNKEL (reference sequence). Trimming removed 1 base at V and 8 bases at J, with 20 bases between. The chain's CDR3 is CASSQGTAGPRGGELFF. CDR3 bases: TGTGCCAGCAGCCAAGGAACAGCAGGTCCACGGGGGGGGGAGCTGTTTTTT.

The V call is TRBV27, the J call TRBJ1-2; D uncertain. The germline V gene has CDR1 MNHEY and CDR2 SMNVEV (reference sequence). The CDR3 is 15 residues long. V lost 0 bases and J lost 2, with 10 bases in between. The CDR3, as DNA: TGTGCCAGCAGTTTATCCCCAGGAGCGAACTATGGCTACACCTTC. Translated: CASSLSPGANYGYTF.

The rearrangement links TRBV11-2 to TRBJ2-1, with 7 bases that match TRBD2. Germline V lookup: CDR1 SGHAT, CDR2 FQNNGV. The CDR3 is made up of 14 amino acids. The J segment lost 7 bases and the V segment lost 1 base, leaving 4 bases of the junction unmatched. The CDR3 sequence is CASSLGSGPNEQFF. CDR3 DNA sequence: TGTGCCAGCAGCTTAGGTAGCGGGCCGAATGAGCAGTTCTTC.

The rearrangement links TRBV5-1 to TRBJ2-3; weak D call: TRBD2 (6 bases). The length of the CDR3 is 15 residues. V was shortened by 4 bases and J by 8 bases, with 20 bases between the two germline ends. Germline V gene sequence: CDR1 SGHRS, CDR2 YFSETQ. The CDR3 DNA reads TGCGCCAGCAGCGACCCGACTAGGCAAAGGGGTACGCAGTATTTT. This sequence encodes CASSDPTRQRGTQYF. The complete variable domain, with remaining parts taken from reference TRBV5-1 and TRBJ2-3, reads KAGVTQTPRYLIKTRGQQVTLSCSPISGHRSVSWYQQTPGQGLQFLFEYFSETQRNKGNFPGRFSGRQFSNSRSEMNVSTLELGDSALYLCASSDPTRQRGTQYFGPGTRLTVL.

The V call is TRBV5-5, the J call TRBJ1-4; D is unresolved. This CDR3 region has 14 residues. V dropped 3 bases and J dropped 4 bases, with 10 bases sitting between them. Germline assignment: CDR1 SGHKS and CDR2 YYEKEE (reference sequence). The CDR3 region is CASSSVLDNEKLFF. The CDR3 DNA reads as TGTGCCAGCAGCTCGGTACTCGATAATGAAAAACTGTTTTTT.

The rearrangement joins TRBV18 to TRBJ1-3; possibly TRBD1 for D (6 bases). The CDR3 length is 16 residues. The V gene lost 2 bases and the J gene lost 1 base, with 12 bases spanning the gap. The V gene's germline CDR1 is KGHSH and CDR2 LQKENI. The CDR3 loop reads CASSPSQGLSGNTIYF. CDR3 nucleotides: TGTGCCAGCTCACCATCCCAGGGGTTGTCTGGAAACACCATATATTTT.

The chain recombines TRBV5-1 with TRBJ2-1; D remains unclear. Deletions cut 0 bases from V and 7 bases from J, with 11 bases between. The germline gives CDR1 SGHRS, CDR2 YFSETQ. This CDR3 comprises 14 residues. CDR3 in amino acids: CASSLGSLGNEQFF. CDR3 bases: TGCGCCAGCAGCTTGGGTTCCTTAGGGAATGAGCAGTTCTTC.

This clone was picked up one time. V is TRBV2 and J is TRBJ1-5, with TRBD1 identical over 10 bases. The CDR3 loop spans 15 amino acids. Germline loops: CDR1 SNHLY, CDR2 FYNNEI. The trim removed 6 bases at V and 6 bases at J, leaving 8 bases unmatched. DNA of the CDR3: TGTGCCAGCAGGGGTCCGGGACAGGGGATTCAGCCCCAGCATTTT. This encodes CASRGPGQGIQPQHF. Combining the CDR3 with reference TRBV2 and TRBJ1-5 gives the whole variable domain EPEVTQTPSHQVTQMGQEVILRCVPISNHLYFYWYRQILGQKVEFLVSFYNNEISEKSEIFDDQFSVERPDGSNFTLKIRSTKLEDSAMYFCASRGPGQGIQPQHFGDGTRLSIL.

This chain connects TRBV12-3 or TRBV12-4 to TRBJ2-7; a possible D gene is TRBD1 (5 bases). This CDR3 has 12 amino acids. V was pared by 1 base and J by 5 bases, with 6 bases between. The CDR3 region is CASSLEGDEQYF. The CDR3 bases are TGTGCCAGCAGTTTAGAAGGGGACGAGCAGTACTTC.

The CDR3 loop is CASSPRDRGLWETQYF. CDR3 in DNA: TGTGCCAGCAGCCCCCGGGACAGGGGGCTCTGGGAGACCCAGTACTTC. This chain connects TRBV7-9 to TRBJ2-5; TRBD1 matches 12 bases. The CDR3 is 16 amino acids. Unmatched junction bases numbered 9, after V lost 5 bases and J lost 5 bases. In germline, CDR1 is SEHNR, CDR2 FQNEAQ (reference sequence).

The chain recombines TRBV2 with TRBJ1-5; D not resolved. Germline-derived CDR1 and CDR2 are SNHLY and FYNNEI. V lost 5 bases to trimming and J lost 4 bases, with 15 bases between them. The CDR3 length is 15 residues. This chain's CDR3 is CASSLHPQENQPQHF. The CDR3 nucleotides are TGTGCCAGCAGTTTACACCCGCAGGAAAATCAGCCCCAGCATTTT.

The J gene is TRBJ1-6, the V gene TRBV4-3; 7 bases fit TRBD1. Unmatched junction bases numbered 17, after V lost 3 bases and J lost 12 bases. CDR3 length equals 17 residues. Germline assignment: CDR1 LGHNA and CDR2 YSLEER. The CDR3 coding sequence is TGCGCCAGCAGCCAGGGGGCCACCGGGACAGACCCCTTACCCCTCCACTTT. As protein: CASSQGATGTDPLPLHF.

The J gene is TRBJ2-6, the V gene TRBV7-9, with D possibly TRBD1 on 6 matching bases. With 5 bases removed from V and 1 base from J, the gap between germline ends came to 9 bases. The CDR3 loop spans 15 amino acids. Per the germline V gene, CDR1 is SEHNR and CDR2 is FQNEAQ (reference sequence). The CDR3 bases are TGTGCCAGCAGCCACAGGGTTTCTGGGGCCAACGTCCTGACTTTC. Translating it yields CASSHRVSGANVLTF.

The chain is built from TRBV2 and TRBJ2-5; the match to TRBD2 covers 9 bases. The length of the CDR3 is 16 residues. The ends lost 5 bases at V and 7 bases at J; junction bases unmatched: 14. Germline assignment: CDR1 SNHLY and CDR2 FYNNEI. The chain's CDR3 is CASSLSGGTVSTTQYF. DNA of the CDR3: TGTGCCAGCAGTCTGAGCGGGGGGACTGTCTCGACGACCCAGTACTTC.

The V and J genes are TRBV19 and TRBJ2-5, with D perhaps assigned TRBD1 or TRBD2 (6 bases each). The germline V and J ends were trimmed by 5 bases and 5 bases, with 12 bases remaining between them. Germline-derived CDR1 and CDR2 are LNHDA and SQIVND (reference sequence). The length of the CDR3 is 13 residues. This chain's CDR3 is CASSWGAGETQYF. CDR3 in DNA: TGTGCCAGTAGTTGGGGGGCAGGGGAGACCCAGTACTTC.

The V call is TRBV10-3, the J call TRBJ1-4; possibly TRBD1 for D (6 bases). This CDR3 has 11 amino acids. Deletions cut 10 bases from V and 7 bases from J, with 10 bases between. Germline CDR1 ENHRY, CDR2 SYGVKD. CDR3 amino acids: CATQGTEKLFF. The CDR3 region has the DNA TGTGCCACCCAGGGGACTGAAAAACTGTTTTTT.

V gene TRBV6-5 combines with J gene TRBJ2-3; possible D gene TRBD2, 6 bases. Germline V gene data show CDR1 as MNHEY and CDR2 as SVGAGI. The ends were cut back, 2 bases at V and 2 bases at J, with 11 bases in the middle. The CDR3 has 15 amino acids. The DNA of the CDR3 is TGTGCCAGCAGTTACGGGGGGTGGACCACAGATACGCAGTATTTT. Its protein product is CASSYGGWTTDTQYF.

The rearrangement uses TRBV3-1 (or the pseudogene TRBV3-2) and TRBJ2-7; no firm D call. Between the trimmed V and J ends, which lost 1 base and 3 bases, there was a span of 4 bases. The length of the CDR3 is 12 residues. The germline CDR1 and CDR2 sequences are LGHDT and YNNKEL (reference sequence). CDR3 region: CASSQAGYEQYF. CDR3 nucleotides: TGTGCCAGCAGCCAAGCTGGCTACGAGCAGTACTTC.

V usage is TRBV30 and J usage is TRBJ1-6, with TRBD1 matching over 9 bases. Germline V CDR1 and CDR2: GTSNPN, SVGIG (reference sequence). V was clipped by 7 bases and J by 7 bases; unmatched bases: 5. The CDR3 has 13 amino acids. The CDR3 DNA is TGTGCCTCCGGACAGGGGAGAAATTCACCCCTCCACTTT. Protein sequence: CASGQGRNSPLHF.